In its sample, the clone carrying this TCR beta chain was seen many times. Its antigen is undetermined. The source of the sample is a study of shared clonotypes between healthy human individuals. Study summary: Each donor contributed plates that comprised three CD4 naive, three CD4 memory, two CD8 naive and one CD8 memory. Study results and caveats: Clonotype sharing across donors was expected to vary with sequencing depth.

Donors, healthy HIV-negative adults, lacked recent acute infections or vaccinations. The authors' processing: Filtering differed for immunoSEQ, which gave only junction sequences without quality scores. Method: immunoSEQ multiplex PCR; TCRdb's copy keeps in-frame clones and lacks some. The DNA was the basis for D and trimming; V, J and clone size are from that table. The table records roughly 1 million clones, approximately 76% of them present only once. V trimming: 1 base; J trimming: 8 bases; junction bases outside the gene matches: 4. The CDR3 has 13 amino acids. CDR1 and CDR2 (germline): SGHNT, YYREEE (reference sequence).

Sequenced sample: memory CD4+ T cells sorted from blood. Subset in this sample: CD45RA-negative fraction. The rearrangement uses TRBV5-4 and TRBJ2-3; TRBD2 aligns across 7 bases. This TCR was sampled from a man between 18 and 35 years old in good health. CDR3 in amino acids: CASSLWGGGTQYF. CDR3 in DNA: TGTGCCAGCAGCTTGTGGGGGGGTGGTACGCAGTATTTT.